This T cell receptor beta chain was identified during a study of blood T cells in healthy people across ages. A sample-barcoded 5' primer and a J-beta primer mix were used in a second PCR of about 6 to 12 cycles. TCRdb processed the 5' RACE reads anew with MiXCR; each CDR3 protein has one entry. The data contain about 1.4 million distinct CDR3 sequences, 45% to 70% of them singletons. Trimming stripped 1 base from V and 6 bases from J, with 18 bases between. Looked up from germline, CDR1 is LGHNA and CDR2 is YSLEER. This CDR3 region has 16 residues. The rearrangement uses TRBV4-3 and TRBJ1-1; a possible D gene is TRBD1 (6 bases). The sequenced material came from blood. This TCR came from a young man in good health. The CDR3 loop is CASSQGAGDIFSEAFF. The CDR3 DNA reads TGCGCCAGCAGCCAAGGGGCAGGGGACATCTTTTCTGAAGCTTTCTTT.